Listed below are T cell receptor beta chains from one sample, sequenced in a study of prognosis after radiotherapy for stage I lung cancer. TCRdb fed the multiplex PCR reads into MiXCR, producing one record per CDR3 protein. The sample yields some 60,000 distinct CDR3 sequences, about 30% seen once. The specimen comprised PBMCs, sampled before or after stereotactic body radiation therapy (not recorded which). The receptors originated from a donor over 45 with non-small cell lung cancer. Each CDR3 is given with its conserved first and last residue. D genes are given only for firm matches. Not every row has a clone size; where given, it reads once, few, many or a size class.

j_call clone_size d_call v_call cdr3_nt cdr3_aa
TRBJ1-3 many TRBD1 TRBV7-2 TGTGCCAGCAGCCCAAGTGTTGGACAGGGCTCTGGAAACACCATATATTTT CASSPSVGQGSGNTIYF
TRBJ2-7 many - TRBV3-1 TGTGCCAGCAGCCTAGGGTCCGGCTACGAGCAGTACTTC CASSLGSGYEQYF
TRBJ2-5 - - TRBV6-1 TGTGCCAGCAACCAAGGGCGGGGGCTCCAAGAGACCCAGTACTTC CASNQGRGLQETQYF
TRBJ1-1 many - TRBV20-1 TGCAGTGCCAGACCCGGGGAAGCACGGGGCACTGAAGCTTTCTTT CSARPGEARGTEAFF
TRBJ1-2 - - TRBV24-1 TGTGCCACCAGTTGTTACGGACAAGGCGGCTACACCTTC CATSCYGQGGYTF
TRBJ1-1 many - TRBV5-1 TGCGCCAGCAGCTTGGGTTCGGTATCCACTGAAGCTTTCTTT CASSLGSVSTEAFF
TRBJ1-2 many TRBD1 TRBV7-9 TGTGCCAGCAGCCAGACCGGGACAGGGGGCGGGAACTATGGCTACACCTTC CASSQTGTGGGNYGYTF
TRBJ1-1 many - TRBV19 TGTGCCAGTAGTATGGATACCGCGAACACTGAAGCTTTCTTT CASSMDTANTEAFF
TRBJ2-7 many - TRBV6-2/TRBV6-3 TGTGCCAGCAGTTGGGGGGGCCCCTACGAGCAGTACTTC CASSWGGPYEQYF
TRBJ1-5 - TRBD1 TRBV20-1 TGCAGTGCTTTTCAATCAGGGGGCCCCGAGGGCAATCAGCCCCAGCATTTT CSAFQSGGPEGNQPQHF
TRBJ1-5 - - TRBV7-9 TGTACCAGCAGCCGGGACACTCAGCCCCAACATTTT CTSSRDTQPQHF
TRBJ2-3 few - TRBV7-2 TGTGCCAGCAGCTTAGATTCAGTAGCGTCAGATACGCAGTATTTT CASSLDSVASDTQYF
TRBJ1-2 many - TRBV2 TGTGCCAGCAGGACGGTTTATGGCTACACCTTC CASRTVYGYTF
TRBJ1-2 many - TRBV19 TGTGCCAGTAGAGTCGGGACTAACTATGGCTACACCTTC CASRVGTNYGYTF
TRBJ2-7 many - TRBV7-2 TGTGCCAGCAGCTTAGGGCGGGGCGAGCAGTACTTC CASSLGRGEQYF
TRBJ1-1 many - TRBV20-1 TGCAGTGCCCCCAGACCGAGTTTGGCTTTCTTT CSAPRPSLAFF
TRBJ1-2 many - TRBV5-1 TGCGCCAGCAGCTTGGACGCTGTGCCCCTGAGGGATGGCTACACCTTC CASSLDAVPLRDGYTF
TRBJ1-1 - - TRBV12-3/TRBV12-4 TGTGCCAGCACCTGGGGGCTGAGTGGGAACACTGAAGCTTTCTTT CASTWGLSGNTEAFF
TRBJ1-6 - - TRBV6-2/TRBV6-3 TGTGCCAGCAGTTACCTGAGTCAGGGTGATTCACAACTCCACTTT CASSYLSQGDSQLHF
TRBJ2-7 - TRBD2 TRBV6-5 TGTGCCAGCAGTTGGGGACTAGCGGCCTCCTACGATCATTACTTC CASSWGLAASYDHYF
TRBJ1-3 many - TRBV5-4 TGTGCCAGCAACCCTAAGGGGTCTGGAAACACCATATATTTT CASNPKGSGNTIYF
TRBJ2-7 many - TRBV24-1 TGTGCCACCAGTGATAGCACAGTTGGAGCTTACGAGCAGTACTTC CATSDSTVGAYEQYF
TRBJ2-1 - TRBD2 TRBV27 TGTGCCAGCAGAATCTTCTCCGGGACTAGCGTCCTCAATGAGCAGTTCTTC CASRIFSGTSVLNEQFF
TRBJ1-5 many - TRBV20-1 TGCAGTGCTAGAAGGGGGGGGATCGGTCAGCCCCAGCATTTT CSARRGGIGQPQHF
TRBJ2-1 many TRBD2 TRBV4-1 TGCGCCAGCAGCCAAGCCGGGGGGTGGTCGGGCAATGAGCAGTTCTTC CASSQAGGWSGNEQFF
TRBJ1-3 many - TRBV18 TGTGCCAGCTCACCCTCCGTGAGGTCTGGAAACACCATATATTTT CASSPSVRSGNTIYF
TRBJ1-1 many - TRBV6-1 TGTGCCAGCAGAATGACGGTGAACACTGAAGCTTTCTTT CASRMTVNTEAFF
TRBJ2-2 many - TRBV12-3/TRBV12-4 TGTGCCAGCAGTTTAGGGGCCGGGGAGCTGTTTTTT CASSLGAGELFF
TRBJ2-3 many TRBD2 TRBV20-1 TGCAGTGCTAGCTCGAAGATACTAGCGGGGGGCACAGATACGCAGTATTTT CSASSKILAGGTDTQYF
TRBJ1-2 many - TRBV6-1 TGTGCCGGCAGTGAAGGGTTCGCCAACTATGGCTACACCTTC CAGSEGFANYGYTF
TRBJ2-2 many TRBD1 TRBV14 TGTGCCAGCAGTGCACAGGGGACCGGGGAGCTGTTTTTT CASSAQGTGELFF
TRBJ2-1 many TRBD2 TRBV20-1 TGCAGTGCTAGAGAAGGACTAGCGGGGGCCGTCATTCGCGGTGAGCAGTTCTTC CSAREGLAGAVIRGEQFF
TRBJ1-5 many - TRBV24-1 TGTGCCACCAGTTCCTCCGAGAATCAGCCCCAGCATTTT CATSSSENQPQHF